The rows below give T cell receptor beta chains drawn from one sample of a study of regulatory T cells in long-lasting Graves disease. From the multiplex PCR reads, TCRdb called clonotypes with MiXCR, one entry per CDR3 protein. The data hold 400,000 to 550,000 distinct CDR3 sequences, with 14% to 15% observed a single time. The same sample was also used in a study of T cells in Graves' hyperthyroidism and ophthalmopathy.

This specimen was peripheral blood mononuclear cells (PBMCs), taken at new diagnosis, from a patient treated with antithyroid drugs. These receptors were taken from a woman aged 25 to 39 with Graves disease. Both conserved end residues are part of each CDR3. The D gene is left open where the match is weak. Clone size appears in some rows only: once, few, many, or a class for an expanded clone.

D gene,V gene,clone size,J gene,CDR3 protein,CDR3 DNA
.,TRBV20-1,many,TRBJ2-3,CSASRWGSVSDTQYF,TGCAGTGCTAGTAGGTGGGGTTCAGTCTCAGATACGCAGTATTTT
.,TRBV7-2,.,TRBJ2-7,CASSLEEGGRGKQYF,TGTGCCAGCAGCTTAGAGGAGGGGGGCAGGGGGAAGCAGTACTTC
TRBD2,TRBV27,many,TRBJ2-3,CASSLTSGRWGDTQYF,TGTGCCAGCAGTCTTACTAGCGGGAGATGGGGAGATACGCAGTATTTT
.,TRBV20-1,few,TRBJ1-2,CSALQRAYGYTF,TGCAGTGCTCTCCAGCGAGCCTATGGCTACACCTTC
.,TRBV12-3/TRBV12-4,many,TRBJ2-1,CASSFGVTFHEQFF,TGTGCCAGCAGTTTCGGGGTGACTTTCCATGAGCAGTTCTTC
.,TRBV13,once,TRBJ2-2,CASSALGTLEGENTGELFF,TGTGCCAGCAGCGCATTAGGGACCCTCGAAGGGGAGAATACCGGGGAGCTGTTTTTT
.,TRBV5-6,many,TRBJ1-2,CASSFWGAQYGYTF,TGTGCCAGCAGCTTTTGGGGGGCGCAGTATGGCTACACCTTC
TRBD1,TRBV7-8,.,TRBJ1-5,CASATGGLSNQPQHF,TGTGCCAGCGCCACAGGGGGCCTTAGCAATCAGCCCCAGCATTTT
.,TRBV29-1,many,TRBJ2-5,CSVGGSLGTQYF,TGCAGCGTTGGTGGGTCTCTGGGCACCCAGTACTTC
TRBD1,TRBV11-2,many,TRBJ1-1,CASSREGALNTEAFF,TGTGCCAGCAGCCGTGAGGGGGCCCTGAACACTGAAGCTTTCTTT
.,TRBV11-2,.,TRBJ1-2,CASSLDCVGYGYTF,TGTGCCAGCAGCTTAGACTGCGTCGGCTATGGCTACACCTTC
TRBD2,TRBV7-2,many,TRBJ2-7,CASSPGLAGYEQYF,TGTGCCAGCAGCCCAGGACTAGCGGGCTACGAGCAGTACTTC
.,TRBV20-1,many,TRBJ1-2,CSARPPGFGVYGYTF,TGCAGTGCTAGACCACCAGGCTTCGGGGTCTATGGCTACACCTTC
.,TRBV30,.,TRBJ2-1,CAWSKQGTSTYNEQFF,TGTGCCTGGAGTAAGCAGGGGACATCAACCTACAATGAGCAGTTCTTC
TRBD1,TRBV28,many,TRBJ2-1,CASSDLGQGFHEQFF,TGTGCCAGCAGTGACCTCGGACAGGGTTTTCATGAGCAGTTCTTC
.,TRBV18,many,TRBJ2-1,CASSPVVTGSIYNEQFF,TGTGCCAGCTCACCCGTTGTAACAGGGTCCATCTACAATGAGCAGTTCTTC
TRBD2,TRBV27,many,TRBJ2-1,CASSLTPQTSYSYNEQFF,TGTGCCAGCAGTTTAACCCCCCAGACTAGCTACTCCTACAATGAGCAGTTCTTC
TRBD1,TRBV18,many,TRBJ1-1,CASSPPIGTGVNTEAFF,TGTGCCAGCTCACCGCCTATCGGAACAGGGGTTAACACTGAAGCTTTCTTT
.,TRBV6-1,.,TRBJ2-5,CASSERGGAETQYF,TGTGCCAGCAGTGAACGGGGCGGGGCGGAGACCCAGTACTTC
.,TRBV9,.,TRBJ2-1,CASSAQSGEQFF,TGTGCCAGCAGCGCTCAAAGTGGTGAGCAGTTCTTC
.,TRBV7-2,many,TRBJ2-7,CASSLIQGKEDEQYF,TGTGCCAGCAGCTTGATACAGGGCAAGGAGGACGAGCAGTACTTC
TRBD1,TRBV30,many,TRBJ2-5,CALNRGRETQYF,TGTGCCTTAAACAGGGGTAGGGAGACCCAGTACTTC
.,TRBV19,.,TRBJ2-7,CASSMNHGGSYEQYF,TGTGCCAGTAGTATGAACCACGGAGGATCCTACGAGCAGTACTTC
.,TRBV15,few,TRBJ1-5,CATSRGSQPQHF,TGTGCCACCAGCAGAGGGTCGCAGCCCCAGCATTTT
.,TRBV12-3/TRBV12-4,few,TRBJ1-6,CASSLGGTSVNSPLHF,TGTGCCAGCAGTTTAGGGGGGACAAGTGTCAATTCACCCCTCCACTTT
TRBD2,TRBV20-1,few,TRBJ2-1,CSASSLAGSSYNEQFF,TGCAGTGCTAGCTCACTAGCGGGGAGCTCCTACAATGAGCAGTTCTTC
.,TRBV6-1,.,TRBJ2-7,CASSPGDLAPYEQYF,TGTGCCAGCAGTCCCGGGGACCTTGCCCCCTACGAGCAGTACTTC
.,TRBV13,.,TRBJ1-6,CASSPRQGISPLHF,TGTGCCAGCAGCCCCCGGCAGGGTATTTCACCCCTCCACTTT
.,TRBV3-1,many,TRBJ2-5,CASSQSMSPEQETQYF,TGTGCCAGCAGCCAATCTATGTCCCCGGAGCAAGAGACCCAGTACTTC
TRBD2,TRBV12-5,many,TRBJ2-7,CASGLDTSGMTYEQYF,TGTGCTAGTGGTTTAGACACTAGCGGGATGACTTACGAGCAGTACTTC
.,TRBV4-2,.,TRBJ2-1,CASSQGGNKQFF,TGTGCCAGCAGCCAAGGGGGCAATAAGCAGTTCTTC
TRBD2,TRBV30,many,TRBJ2-1,CAWRIAGEVTEQFF,TGTGCCTGGAGAATAGCGGGAGAGGTGACTGAGCAGTTCTTC
TRBD1,TRBV5-1,few,TRBJ2-1,CASSSEQGAGNEQFF,TGCGCCAGCAGCTCGGAACAGGGGGCGGGCAATGAGCAGTTCTTC
TRBD2,TRBV14,.,TRBJ2-1,CASSQDALGSGGYWGNEQFF,TGTGCCAGCAGCCAAGACGCCTTGGGTAGCGGGGGATACTGGGGCAATGAGCAGTTCTTC
TRBD2,TRBV20-1,.,TRBJ2-1,CSARVREAGEQFF,TGCAGTGCTAGAGTGCGGGAGGCCGGTGAGCAGTTCTTC
.,TRBV11-1,.,TRBJ1-6,CASSLGTVGNSPLHF,TGTGCCAGCAGCTTAGGGACGGTGGGCAATTCACCCCTCCACTTT
.,TRBV30,.,TRBJ2-4,CASYTEAKNIQYF,TGTGCCTCTTACACCGAGGCCAAAAACATTCAGTACTTC
.,TRBV6-2/TRBV6-3,many,TRBJ2-6,CASRPSWGRANVLTF,TGTGCCAGCAGGCCCTCTTGGGGTAGGGCCAACGTCCTGACTTTC
.,TRBV27,few,TRBJ1-6,CASSLGASPLHF,TGTGCCAGCAGTTTAGGAGCGTCACCCCTCCACTTT
.,TRBV15,.,TRBJ1-2,CATSSKVGSPGYTF,TGTGCCACCAGCAGCAAAGTAGGGTCTCCTGGCTACACCTTC
.,TRBV24-1,many,TRBJ2-6,CATSDIDTSGANVLTF,TGTGCCACCAGTGATATCGACACCTCTGGGGCCAACGTCCTGACTTTC
TRBD1,TRBV9,.,TRBJ2-7,CASSASGTGDYEQYF,TGTGCCAGCAGCGCATCCGGGACAGGGGACTACGAGCAGTACTTC
.,TRBV12-3/TRBV12-4,few,TRBJ1-2,CASSFLWDYGYTF,TGTGCCAGCAGTTTCCTTTGGGACTATGGCTACACCTTC
.,TRBV6-1,many,TRBJ1-1,CASSGWGGNTEAFF,TGTGCCAGCAGTGGATGGGGTGGGAACACTGAAGCTTTCTTT
.,TRBV7-9,many,TRBJ2-5,CASSIEETQYF,TGTGCCAGCAGCATAGAAGAGACCCAGTACTTC
TRBD2,TRBV6-1,few,TRBJ2-1,CASSRLAGDDEQFF,TGTGCCAGCAGTAGGCTAGCGGGAGACGATGAGCAGTTCTTC
.,TRBV18,many,TRBJ2-3,CASSPNADTQYF,TGTGCCAGCTCACCAAATGCTGATACGCAGTATTTT
.,TRBV6-1,.,TRBJ1-2,CASSLSAETNYGYTF,TGTGCCAGCAGTCTAAGCGCAGAAACTAACTATGGCTACACCTTC
TRBD2,TRBV7-3,few,TRBJ2-2,CASSPGTSPGGLFF,TGTGCCAGCAGCCCGGGGACTAGCCCGGGGGGGCTGTTTTTT
.,TRBV12-3/TRBV12-4,many,TRBJ2-7,CASSFLGVGTYEQYF,TGTGCCAGCAGTTTTTTGGGGGTGGGGACCTACGAGCAGTACTTC
TRBD2,TRBV3-1,many,TRBJ2-2,CASSRSRRTSGSTGELFF,TGTGCCAGCAGCCGATCGCGGCGGACTAGCGGGAGTACCGGGGAGCTGTTTTTT
TRBD2,TRBV20-1,many,TRBJ2-7,CSARPAGIRQNEQYF,TGCAGTGCTCGGCCAGCGGGGATCCGTCAGAACGAGCAGTACTTC